One and the same sample provided the 5 T cell receptor beta chains below, sequenced in a study of blood T cell repertoires in COVID-19. Profiling relied on immunoSEQ multiplex PCR, and the TCRdb table lists in-frame clones only, not all of them. The sample holds nearly 250,000 clones, about 87% seen once. Sequenced input: PBMCs or T cells enriched from blood (not recorded which). Source of these receptors: a man in his forties or fifties who had been exposed to COVID-19.

The gene calls are TRBV12-3 or TRBV12-4 and TRBJ1-1; weak D call: TRBD1 (6 bases). V was clipped by 6 bases and J by 6 bases, with 14 bases between them. The CDR3 length is 13 residues. CDR3 region: CASRYTGYSEAFF. The CDR3 DNA reads as TGTGCCAGCAGATATACAGGGTATTCTGAAGCTTTCTTT.

V usage is TRBV5-1 and J usage is TRBJ2-3, with 13 bases fitting TRBD2. Germline CDR1 and CDR2: SGHRS and YFSETQ. This CDR3 comprises 18 residues. After removal of 2 bases from V and 4 bases from J, the junction contained 10 bases not matched to a gene. Here the CDR3 DNA reads TGCGCCAGCAGCTTATGGACTAGCGGGGGAGTCTTCCCAGATACGCAGTATTTT. This translates into CASSLWTSGGVFPDTQYF.

The gene calls are TRBV3-1 (or the pseudogene TRBV3-2) and TRBJ1-4; 8 bases are shared with TRBD1. This CDR3 is built from 15 residues. With 3 bases clipped from V and 8 bases from J, the junction kept 8 bases outside the gene matches. Germline-derived CDR1 and CDR2 are LGHDT and YNNKEL (reference sequence). CDR3 in amino acids: CASSHSDRVGEKLFF. The CDR3 DNA follows: TGTGCCAGCAGCCATTCGGACAGGGTAGGAGAAAAACTGTTTTTT.

This chain connects TRBV4-1 to TRBJ1-6; a weak D match, TRBD1 (6 bases). Trimming left V 4 bases short and J 5 bases short, with 12 bases between. This CDR3 region has 15 residues. Germline lookup yields CDR1 MGHRA and CDR2 YSYEKL. The CDR3 coding sequence is TGCGCCAGCAGCCGAGAGCGACAGGATAATTCACCCCTCCACTTT. It yields the protein CASSRERQDNSPLHF.

The chain joins TRBV11-3 to TRBJ1-1, with TRBD1 as a possible D gene (5 bases). V dropped 5 bases and J dropped 5 bases, with 18 bases sitting between them. This CDR3 has 15 residues. Germline V CDR1 and CDR2: SGHNT, YENEEA. CDR3 protein: CASSPQTPGVTEAFF. The CDR3, as DNA: TGTGCCAGCAGCCCGCAGACCCCGGGGGTGACTGAAGCTTTCTTT.